This TCR beta chain was observed in a study of cytomegalovirus exposure and HLA in healthy donors. Study-level results: Researchers left out some V segments, among them TRBV6-2 and TRBV6-3, as indistinguishable.

Comments on this clone: Its antigen is undetermined.

J lost 5 bases, V lost 0 bases, and 1 base had no gene match. This CDR3 is 14 amino acids long. Germline lookup yields CDR1 GTSNPN and CDR2 SVGIG (reference sequence). Amplification used 60 Vbeta primers and 13 Jbeta primers. The method was immunoSEQ multiplex PCR; TCRdb's version includes in-frame clones alone and lacks a portion of them. Seen here are about 88,000 clones, 65% to 80% observed once, and the top ten hold around 16%. The clonotype was recovered from a young woman in good health and CMV-seropositive. The sequencing input was PBMCs. V is TRBV30 and J is TRBJ1-5, with 10 bases fitting TRBD1. The DNA of the CDR3 is TGTGCCTGGAGTGTAGGACAGGGGGATCAGCCCCAGCATTTT. Its protein is CAWSVGQGDQPQHF.